A selection of T cell receptor beta chains follows, all from one sample in a study of metastatic and nonmetastatic thyroid tumors. TCRdb re-clonotyped the PCR reads through MiXCR. The repertoire holds about 28,000 clones, with around a quarter as singletons. Source material: blood. Receptors originate from a female donor with papillary thyroid cancer or a benign thyroid nodule (not recorded which). Some clones in this sample may be carry-over from other donors' samples. CDR3s leave out the opening cysteine and the closing phenylalanine or tryptophan.

>12|TRBV7-2|TRBJ2-5
VSSRRAGQETQY
>13|TRBV5-1|TRBJ2-1
ASSWSGLLYNEQF
>15|TRBV9|TRBJ2-5
ASSVDPLAVAQGSQY
>10|TRBV6-1|TRBJ1-2
ASSHGPGGYT
>13|TRBV14|TRBJ2-5
ASSQDGRGQETQY
>16|TRBV6-5|TRBJ2-4
ASSYLSPGLAGGNIQY
>11|TRBV12-3/TRBV12-4|TRBJ2-7
ASSPALNYEQY
>13|TRBV7-8|TRBJ1-5
ASSLHMWPSQPQH
>10|TRBV6-1|TRBJ2-1
ASSRTANEQF
>10|TRBV28|TRBJ1-2
ASITPGSGYT
>11|TRBV6-1|TRBJ1-2
ASSPYSNYGYT
>10|TRBV10-2|TRBJ2-1
ASSESTRLPV
>13|TRBV5-1|TRBJ2-3
ASSLGTGPTDTQY
>14|TRBV20-1|TRBJ2-1
STFGPLLEGTDEQF
>14|TRBV6-2/TRBV6-3|TRBJ2-6
ASSRQWGSGANVLT
>12|TRBV30|TRBJ2-7
AWSVLGGSYEQY
>11|TRBV7-2|TRBJ1-1
ASSRRTGAEAF
>14|TRBV27|TRBJ2-1
ASSLSSQGSYNEQF
>15|TRBV18|TRBJ2-7
ASSPNRMGTGGDEQY